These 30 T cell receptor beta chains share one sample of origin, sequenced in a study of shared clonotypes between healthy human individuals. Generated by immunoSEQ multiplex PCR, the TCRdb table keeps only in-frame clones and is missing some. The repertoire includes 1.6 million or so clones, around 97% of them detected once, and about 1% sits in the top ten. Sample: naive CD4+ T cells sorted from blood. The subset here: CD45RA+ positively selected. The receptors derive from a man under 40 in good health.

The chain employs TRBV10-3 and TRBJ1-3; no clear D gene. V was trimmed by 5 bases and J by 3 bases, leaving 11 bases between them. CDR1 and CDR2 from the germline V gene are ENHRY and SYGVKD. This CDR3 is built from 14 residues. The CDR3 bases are TGTGCCATCAGTCCGGATACAGTTGGAAACACCATATATTTT. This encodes CAISPDTVGNTIYF.

This CDR3 reads CASSEGRGLAGDNGELFF. CDR3 DNA: TGTGCCAGCAGTGAAGGGAGGGGACTAGCGGGAGATAACGGGGAGCTGTTTTTT. The chain links TRBV6-1 to TRBJ2-2; 14 bases map to TRBD2. The V segment lost 1 base and the J segment 7 bases; nucleotides outside the gene matches: 8. Germline V CDR1 and CDR2: MNHNS, SASEGT. This CDR3 has 18 residues.

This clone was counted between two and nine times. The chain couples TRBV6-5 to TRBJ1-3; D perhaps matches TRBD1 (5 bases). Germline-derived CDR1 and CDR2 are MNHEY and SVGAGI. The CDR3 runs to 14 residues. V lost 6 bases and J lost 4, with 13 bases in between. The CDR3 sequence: CASRLKGPGNTIYF. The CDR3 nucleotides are TGTGCCAGCAGATTAAAGGGGCCGGGAAACACCATATATTTT.

CDR3: CASSSNGLGGNEQFF. The CDR3 DNA reads as TGCGCCAGCAGCTCGAATGGCCTGGGGGGGAATGAGCAGTTCTTC. The V and J genes are TRBV5-1 and TRBJ2-1; TRBD2 matches 7 bases. This CDR3 spans 15 amino acids. Germline trimming cut 3 bases from V and 7 bases from J; bases unmatched to any gene: 10. Germline V gene data show CDR1 as SGHRS and CDR2 as YFSETQ. The full variable domain, its missing parts supplied by reference TRBV5-1 and TRBJ2-1, is KAGVTQTPRYLIKTRGQQVTLSCSPISGHRSVSWYQQTPGQGLQFLFEYFSETQRNKGNFPGRFSGRQFSNSRSEMNVSTLELGDSALYLCASSSNGLGGNEQFFGPGTRLTVL.

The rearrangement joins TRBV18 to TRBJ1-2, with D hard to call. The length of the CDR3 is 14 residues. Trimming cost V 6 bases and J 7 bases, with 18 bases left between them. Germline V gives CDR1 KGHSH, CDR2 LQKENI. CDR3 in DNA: TGTGCCAGCTCTACACTACGCCCCGCGGGTGGCTACACCTTC. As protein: CASSTLRPAGGYTF.

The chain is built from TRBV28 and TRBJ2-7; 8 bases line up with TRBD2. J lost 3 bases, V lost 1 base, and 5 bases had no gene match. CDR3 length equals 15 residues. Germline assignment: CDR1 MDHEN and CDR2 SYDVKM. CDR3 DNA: TGTGCCAGCAGTTTATTGGCGGGAGGCATCTACGAGCAGTACTTC. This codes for CASSLLAGGIYEQYF. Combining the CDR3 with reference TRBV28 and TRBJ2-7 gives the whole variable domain DVKVTQSSRYLVKRTGEKVFLECVQDMDHENMFWYRQDPGLGLRLIYFSYDVKMKEKGDIPEGYSVSREKKERFSLILESASTNQTSMYLCASSLLAGGIYEQYFGPGTRLTVT.

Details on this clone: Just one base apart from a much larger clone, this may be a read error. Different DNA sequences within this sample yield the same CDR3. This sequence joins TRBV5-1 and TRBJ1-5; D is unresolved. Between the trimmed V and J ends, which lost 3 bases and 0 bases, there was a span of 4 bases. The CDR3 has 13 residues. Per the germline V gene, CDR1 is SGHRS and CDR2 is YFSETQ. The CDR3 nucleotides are TGCGCCAGCAGCTCGGATAGCAATCAGCCCCAGCATTTT. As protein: CASSSDSNQPQHF.

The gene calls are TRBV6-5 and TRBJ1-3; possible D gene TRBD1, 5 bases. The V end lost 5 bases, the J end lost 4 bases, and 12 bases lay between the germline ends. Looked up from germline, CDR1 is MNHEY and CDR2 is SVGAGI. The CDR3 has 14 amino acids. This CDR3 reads CASSRGTLGNTIYF. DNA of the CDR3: TGTGCCAGCAGTAGAGGGACGCTGGGAAACACCATATATTTT.

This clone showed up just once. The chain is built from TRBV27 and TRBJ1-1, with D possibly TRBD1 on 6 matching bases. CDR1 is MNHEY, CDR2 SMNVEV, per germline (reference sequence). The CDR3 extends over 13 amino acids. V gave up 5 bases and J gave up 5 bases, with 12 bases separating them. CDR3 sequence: CASSPTGRTEAFF. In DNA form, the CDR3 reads TGTGCCAGCAGTCCTACAGGGAGGACTGAAGCTTTCTTT.

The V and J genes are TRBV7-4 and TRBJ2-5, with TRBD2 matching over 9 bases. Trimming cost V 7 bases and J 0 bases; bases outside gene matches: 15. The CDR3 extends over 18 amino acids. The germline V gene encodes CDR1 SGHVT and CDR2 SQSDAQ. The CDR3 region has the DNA TGTGCCAGCAACTGGACAGGAGGACTAGCGAGGTACCAAGAGACCCAGTACTTC. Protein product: CASNWTGGLARYQETQYF.

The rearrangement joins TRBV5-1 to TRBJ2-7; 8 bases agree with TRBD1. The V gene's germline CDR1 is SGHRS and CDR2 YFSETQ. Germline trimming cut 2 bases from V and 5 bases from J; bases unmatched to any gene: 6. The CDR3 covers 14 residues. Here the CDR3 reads CASSLWTGLDEQYF. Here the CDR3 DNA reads TGCGCCAGCAGCTTATGGACAGGGCTAGACGAGCAGTACTTC.

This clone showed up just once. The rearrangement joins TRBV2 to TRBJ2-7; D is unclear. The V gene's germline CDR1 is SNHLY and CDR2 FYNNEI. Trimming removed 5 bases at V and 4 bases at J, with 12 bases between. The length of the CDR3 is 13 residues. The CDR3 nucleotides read TGTGCCAGCAGTAAAAACGACTGGTACGAGCAGTACTTC. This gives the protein CASSKNDWYEQYF.

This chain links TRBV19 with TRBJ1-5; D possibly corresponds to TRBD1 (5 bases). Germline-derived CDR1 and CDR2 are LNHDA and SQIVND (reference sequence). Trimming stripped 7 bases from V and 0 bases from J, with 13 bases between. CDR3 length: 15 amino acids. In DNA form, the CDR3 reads TGTGCCAGTACCCTGGGACCTTATAGCAATCAGCCCCAGCATTTT. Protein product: CASTLGPYSNQPQHF.

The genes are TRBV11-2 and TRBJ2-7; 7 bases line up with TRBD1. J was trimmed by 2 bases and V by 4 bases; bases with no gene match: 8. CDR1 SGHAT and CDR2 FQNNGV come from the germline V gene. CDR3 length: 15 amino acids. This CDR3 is CASSSLTGLPYEQYF. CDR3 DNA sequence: TGTGCCAGCAGCTCGTTGACAGGGTTACCCTACGAGCAGTACTTC. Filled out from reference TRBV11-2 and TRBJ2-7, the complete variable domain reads EAGVAQSPRYKIIEKRQSVAFWCNPISGHATLYWYQQILGQGPKLLIQFQNNGVVDDSQLPKDRFSAERLKGVDSTLKIQPAKLEDSAVYLCASSSLTGLPYEQYFGPGTRLTVT.

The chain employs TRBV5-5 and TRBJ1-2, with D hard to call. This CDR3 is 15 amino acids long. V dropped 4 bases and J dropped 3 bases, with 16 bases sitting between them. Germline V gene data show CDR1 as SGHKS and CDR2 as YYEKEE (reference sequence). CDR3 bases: TGTGCCAGCAGCACCGGAGGACCGGCGGACTATGGCTACACCTTC. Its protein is CASSTGGPADYGYTF. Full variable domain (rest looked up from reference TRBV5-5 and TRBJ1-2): DAGVTQSPTHLIKTRGQQVTLRCSPISGHKSVSWYQQVLGQGPQFIFQYYEKEERGRGNFPDRFSARQFPNYSSELNVNALLLGDSALYLCASSTGGPADYGYTFGSGTRLTVV.

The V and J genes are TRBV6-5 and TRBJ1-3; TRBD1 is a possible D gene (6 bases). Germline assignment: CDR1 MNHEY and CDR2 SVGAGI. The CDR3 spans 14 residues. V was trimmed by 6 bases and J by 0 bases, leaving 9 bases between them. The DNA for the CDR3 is TGTGCCAGCAGAATGACAGGCTCTGGAAACACCATATATTTT. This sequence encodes CASRMTGSGNTIYF.

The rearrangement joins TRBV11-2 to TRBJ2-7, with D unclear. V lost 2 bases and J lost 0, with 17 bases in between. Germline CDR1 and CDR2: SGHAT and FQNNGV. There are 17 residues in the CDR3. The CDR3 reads CASSLKENGGSSYEQYF. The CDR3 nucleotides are TGTGCCAGCAGCTTAAAGGAAAACGGTGGAAGCTCCTACGAGCAGTACTTC.

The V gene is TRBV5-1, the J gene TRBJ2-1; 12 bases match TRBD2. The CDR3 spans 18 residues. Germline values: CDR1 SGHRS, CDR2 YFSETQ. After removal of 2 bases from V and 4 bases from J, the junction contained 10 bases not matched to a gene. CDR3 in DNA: TGCGCCAGCAGCTTCCCGGGACTAGCGGGCATTCGATACAATGAGCAGTTCTTC. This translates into CASSFPGLAGIRYNEQFF.

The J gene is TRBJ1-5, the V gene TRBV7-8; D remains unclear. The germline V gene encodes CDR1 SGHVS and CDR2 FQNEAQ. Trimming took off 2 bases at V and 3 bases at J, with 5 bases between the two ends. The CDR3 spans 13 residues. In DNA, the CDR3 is TGTGCCAGCAGCTTATGGTCCAATCAGCCCCAGCATTTT. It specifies CASSLWSNQPQHF.

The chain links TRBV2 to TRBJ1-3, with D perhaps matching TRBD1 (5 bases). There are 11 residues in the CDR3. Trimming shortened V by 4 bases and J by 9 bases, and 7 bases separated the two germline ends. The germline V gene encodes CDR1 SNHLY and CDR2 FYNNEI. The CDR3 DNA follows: TGTGCCAGCAGTGTGAGGGGCACCATATATTTT. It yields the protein CASSVRGTIYF.

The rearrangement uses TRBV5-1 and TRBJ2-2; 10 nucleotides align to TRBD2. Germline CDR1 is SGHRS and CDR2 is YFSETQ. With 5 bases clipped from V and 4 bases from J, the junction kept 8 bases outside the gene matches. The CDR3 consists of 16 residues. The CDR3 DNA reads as TGCGCCAGCAGGTCTAGCGGGAGCGTGGGCACCGGGGAGCTGTTTTTT. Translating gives CASRSSGSVGTGELFF.

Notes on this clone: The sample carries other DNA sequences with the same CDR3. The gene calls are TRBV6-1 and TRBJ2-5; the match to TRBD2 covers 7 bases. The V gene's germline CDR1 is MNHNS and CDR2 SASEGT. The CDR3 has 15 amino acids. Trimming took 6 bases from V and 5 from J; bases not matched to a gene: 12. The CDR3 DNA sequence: TGTGCCAGCAGCGAACCGAGCGGGAACGAGGAGACCCAGTACTTC. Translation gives CASSEPSGNEETQYF.

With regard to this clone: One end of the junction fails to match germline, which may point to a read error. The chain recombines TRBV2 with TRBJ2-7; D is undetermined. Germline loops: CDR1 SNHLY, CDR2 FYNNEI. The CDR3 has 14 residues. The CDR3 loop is CASREDLVSYEQYF. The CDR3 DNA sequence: TGTGCCAGCAGGGAAGATCTAGTGAGCTACGAGCAGTACTTC.

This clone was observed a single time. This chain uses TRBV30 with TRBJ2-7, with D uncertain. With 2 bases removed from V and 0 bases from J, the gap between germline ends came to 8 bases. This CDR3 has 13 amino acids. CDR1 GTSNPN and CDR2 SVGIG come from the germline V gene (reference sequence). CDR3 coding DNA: TGTGCCTGGAGTCGCCGACCCTCCTACGAGCAGTACTTC. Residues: CAWSRRPSYEQYF.

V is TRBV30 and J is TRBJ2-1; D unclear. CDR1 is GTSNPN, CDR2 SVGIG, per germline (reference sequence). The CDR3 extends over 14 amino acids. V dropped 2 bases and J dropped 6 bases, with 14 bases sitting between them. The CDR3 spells CAWSPSPGRNEQFF. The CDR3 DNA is TGTGCCTGGAGTCCCAGCCCGGGCCGCAATGAGCAGTTCTTC. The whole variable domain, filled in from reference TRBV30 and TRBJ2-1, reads SQTIHQWPATLVQPVGSPLSLECTVEGTSNPNLYWYRQAAGRGLQLLFYSVGIGQISSEVPQNLSASRPQDRQFILSSKKLLLSDSGFYLCAWSPSPGRNEQFFGPGTRLTVL.

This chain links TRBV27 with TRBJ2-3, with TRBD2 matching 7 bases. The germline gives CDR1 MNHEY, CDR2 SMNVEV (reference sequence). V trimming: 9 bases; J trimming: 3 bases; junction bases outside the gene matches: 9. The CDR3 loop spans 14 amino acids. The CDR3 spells CASRDYAFTDTQYF. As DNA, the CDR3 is TGTGCCAGTCGGGACTACGCGTTTACAGATACGCAGTATTTT.

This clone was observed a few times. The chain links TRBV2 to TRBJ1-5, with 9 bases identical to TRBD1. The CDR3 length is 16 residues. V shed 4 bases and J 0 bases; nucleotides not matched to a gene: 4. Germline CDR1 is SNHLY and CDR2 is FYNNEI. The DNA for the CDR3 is TGTGCCAGCAGTGGGACAGGGGATTTTAGCAATCAGCCCCAGCATTTT. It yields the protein CASSGTGDFSNQPQHF.

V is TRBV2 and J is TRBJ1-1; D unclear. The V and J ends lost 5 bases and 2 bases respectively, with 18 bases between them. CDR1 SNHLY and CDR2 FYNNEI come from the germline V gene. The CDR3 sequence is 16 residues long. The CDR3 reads CASSYGVMRPNTEAFF. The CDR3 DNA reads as TGTGCCAGCAGTTACGGAGTAATGAGACCCAACACTGAAGCTTTCTTT.

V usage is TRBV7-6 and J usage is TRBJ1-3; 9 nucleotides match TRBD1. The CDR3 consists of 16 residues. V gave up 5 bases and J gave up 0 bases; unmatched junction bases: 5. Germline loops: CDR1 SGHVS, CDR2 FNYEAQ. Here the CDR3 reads CASSLGQGLSGNTIYF. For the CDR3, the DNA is TGTGCCAGCAGCCTGGGACAGGGACTCTCTGGAAACACCATATATTTT.

The CDR3 nucleotides read TGTGCCATCAGGAGAGTAGCGGGACAATACAATGAGCAGTTCTTC. Translating it yields CAIRRVAGQYNEQFF. The rearrangement uses TRBV10-3 and TRBJ2-1, with 8 bases lining up with TRBD2. The CDR3 sequence is 15 residues long. Germline CDR1 and CDR2: ENHRY and SYGVKD. The J segment lost 4 bases and the V segment lost 6 bases, leaving 8 bases of the junction unmatched.